This T cell receptor (beta chain) was recovered during a study of blood T cell repertoires in COVID-19. Study summary: Italy, Spain and the United States were the sources of the convalescent and acute COVID-19 samples. In each case, the material was cDNA or gDNA derived from T cells, B-cell-depleted T cells, or PBMCs.

Germline assignment: CDR1 LNHNV and CDR2 YYDKDF (reference sequence). The CDR3 consists of 16 residues. Trimming removed 3 bases from V and 2 bases from J; junction bases left unmatched: 6. Per the original methods: Amplified reference gene primers provided the basis for estimating nucleated cell counts. TCRdb's copy holds only in-frame clones and misses some; the assay was immunoSEQ multiplex PCR. V and J calls and clone size are those listed in that table; D and trimming were worked out from the DNA. The sample contains approximately 300,000 clones, over 75% of which appear only once. In assigning cohorts, the study relied on participant-reported clinical history.

Sequences were obtained from PBMCs or T cells enriched from blood (not recorded which). The chain joins TRBV15 to TRBJ1-5, with 8 bases aligning to TRBD1. The TCR sequence derives from a woman aged 25 to 45 who had recovered from COVID-19. CDR3 DNA: TGTGCCACCAGCAGGGAGGCAGGGGGCGGCAATCAGCCCCAGCATTTT. Protein sequence: CATSREAGGGNQPQHF.